This entry lists 23 T cell receptor beta chains sequenced from one sample in a study of blood T cell repertoires in COVID-19. Assay: immunoSEQ multiplex PCR; the TCRdb copy retains only in-frame clones and omits some. The table records more than 250,000 clones, approximately 86% of them present only once. The sample taken for sequencing was peripheral blood. The receptors shown here come from a human donor in a cohort sampled during active COVID-19.

The rearrangement uses TRBV6-1 and TRBJ2-7; 8 bases align to TRBD2. V lost 4 bases to trimming and J lost 2 bases; unmatched junction nucleotides: 10. Germline V CDR1 and CDR2: MNHNS, SASEGT. The CDR3 runs to 16 residues. Here the CDR3 reads CASSGGWGTRPYEQYF. DNA of the CDR3: TGTGCCAGCAGTGGGGGGTGGGGGACTAGACCCTACGAGCAGTACTTC.

This rearrangement joins TRBV30 to TRBJ2-7, with D possibly matching TRBD1 (5 bases). The CDR3 length is 12 residues. Germline V CDR1 and CDR2: GTSNPN, SVGIG (reference sequence). The germline V and J ends were trimmed by 7 bases and 3 bases, with 13 bases remaining between them. The chain's CDR3 is CASSGHLYEQYF. CDR3 in DNA: TGTGCCTCCTCAGGACACCTCTACGAGCAGTACTTC.

The chain carries TRBV11-2 and TRBJ2-7, with D hard to call. CDR3 length: 14 amino acids. Trimming took 1 base from V and 2 from J, leaving 9 bases between them. Germline V lookup: CDR1 SGHAT, CDR2 FQNNGV. CDR3 amino acids: CASSLVLGTYEQYF. In DNA, the CDR3 is TGTGCCAGCAGCTTAGTCCTAGGCACCTACGAGCAGTACTTC.

The chain links TRBV11-2 to TRBJ2-1; D is unclear. Germline CDR1 reads SGHAT; CDR2 reads FQNNGV. Trimming left V 1 base short and J 0 bases short, with 7 bases between. This CDR3 has 15 amino acids. CDR3 bases: TGTGCCAGCAGCTTAGCGGAGAGCTCCTACAATGAGCAGTTCTTC. It translates to CASSLAESSYNEQFF.

The rearrangement uses TRBV5-1 and TRBJ1-1, with D unclear. CDR1 and CDR2 (germline): SGHRS, YFSETQ. The length of the CDR3 is 11 residues. V was clipped by 0 bases and J by 7 bases, with 4 bases between them. CDR3 residues: CASSLDSEAFF. The CDR3 nucleotides read TGCGCCAGCAGCTTGGACAGTGAAGCTTTCTTT.

In DNA, the CDR3 is TGTGCCAGCAGCCAGCACGGGATGAACGAGCAGTACTTC. Translating gives CASSQHGMNEQYF. The chain recombines TRBV4-2 with TRBJ2-7; maybe TRBD2 (5 bases). The CDR3 sequence is 13 residues long. Between the trimmed V and J ends, which lost 3 bases and 5 bases, there was a span of 11 bases. CDR1 LGHNA and CDR2 YNFKEQ come from the germline V gene.

This chain joins TRBV19 and TRBJ1-2; D not certain. CDR1 is LNHDA, CDR2 SQIVND, per germline (reference sequence). Trimming stripped 5 bases from V and 4 bases from J, with 8 bases between. The CDR3 contains 12 residues. CDR3 sequence: CASSERAYGYTF. The CDR3, as DNA: TGTGCCAGTAGTGAGAGGGCCTATGGCTACACCTTC.

This clone was picked up one time. This sequence joins TRBV11-2 and TRBJ1-5, with 8 bases fitting TRBD1. The CDR3 is 15 residues long. In germline, CDR1 is SGHAT, CDR2 FQNNGV. The junction had 3 bases not matched to a gene; V was cut back by 5 bases and J by 0 bases. This CDR3 is CASSHTGGSNQPQHF. The CDR3 coding sequence is TGTGCCAGCAGCCATACAGGGGGTAGCAATCAGCCCCAGCATTTT.

The V call is TRBV6-5, the J call TRBJ2-7; D call uncertain. The CDR3 has 15 residues. Germline V gene data show CDR1 as MNHEY and CDR2 as SVGAGI. V was cut by 0 bases and J by 3 bases, with 12 bases left in between. For the CDR3, the DNA is TGTGCCAGCAGTTACTCCCCCCGAGTCGGCTACGAGCAGTACTTC. As protein: CASSYSPRVGYEQYF.

The chain couples TRBV5-4 to TRBJ2-5, with 7 bases identical to TRBD1. J was trimmed by 4 bases and V by 3 bases; bases with no gene match: 15. Germline CDR1 SGHNT, CDR2 YYREEE (reference sequence). The CDR3 consists of 17 residues. The CDR3 coding sequence is TGTGCCAGCAGCTCGTGGACAGGTTTGGTCAGGTCAGAGACCCAGTACTTC. Its protein product is CASSSWTGLVRSETQYF.

The CDR3 region is CASSLAGPNTEAFF. In nucleotides, the CDR3 is TGCGCCAGCAGCTTAGCAGGGCCGAACACTGAAGCTTTCTTT. The chain recombines TRBV5-1 with TRBJ1-1, with D perhaps matching TRBD1 (5 bases). The V end lost 2 bases, the J end lost 1 base, and 9 bases lay between the germline ends. Germline values: CDR1 SGHRS, CDR2 YFSETQ. This CDR3 region has 14 residues.

The V and J genes are TRBV6-5 and TRBJ2-7; D remains ambiguous. The CDR3 extends over 12 amino acids. The V end lost 4 bases, the J end lost 8 bases, and 12 bases lay between the germline ends. CDR1 and CDR2 from the germline V gene are MNHEY and SVGAGI. The CDR3 nucleotides are TGTGCCAGCAGTTCGACTCGCGTCAAGCAGTACTTC. Its protein is CASSSTRVKQYF.

The chain links TRBV25-1 to TRBJ2-7, with TRBD2 matching 9 bases. Germline assignment: CDR1 MGHDK and CDR2 SYGVNS. V was clipped by 1 base and J by 1 base; unmatched bases: 8. The CDR3 totals 17 residues. The CDR3 coding sequence is TGTGCCAGCAGTGAATCCCCGAGGGGACTAGCTTCCTACGAGCAGTACTTC. It is translated as CASSESPRGLASYEQYF.

The V call is TRBV6-1, the J call TRBJ1-5, with a tentative D call TRBD1 (5 bases). The CDR3 extends over 15 amino acids. The V gene lost 1 base and the J gene lost 6 bases, with 13 bases spanning the gap. Per germline, CDR1 MNHNS and CDR2 SASEGT. The CDR3 spells CASSEGSGMSQPQHF. As DNA, the CDR3 is TGTGCCAGCAGTGAAGGTTCAGGGATGAGTCAGCCCCAGCATTTT.

The genes are TRBV6-5 and TRBJ2-1; 8 nucleotides agree with TRBD2. The CDR3 totals 14 residues. Looked up from germline, CDR1 is MNHEY and CDR2 is SVGAGI. Trimming at V came to 3 bases and at J to 10 bases, leaving 8 bases not matched to a gene. The CDR3 DNA sequence: TGTGCCAGCAGTTATGATAGCGGGATAGGCGAGCAGTTCTTC. Translated: CASSYDSGIGEQFF.

V is TRBV5-8 and J is TRBJ2-7; tentatively, D is TRBD2 (6 bases). Germline V gene sequence: CDR1 SGHTS, CDR2 YDEGEE. The V end lost 6 bases, the J end lost 0 bases, and 13 bases lay between the germline ends. The CDR3 is 14 residues long. This chain's CDR3 is CASTRRDFSYEQYF. In DNA form, the CDR3 reads TGTGCCAGCACCCGGAGGGATTTCTCCTACGAGCAGTACTTC.

V gene TRBV7-2 combines with J gene TRBJ1-2; no definite D call. CDR1 is SGHTA and CDR2 is FQGNSA in the germline V gene. CDR3 size: 18 residues. Trimming stripped 1 base from V and 5 bases from J, with 23 bases between. Here the CDR3 DNA reads TGTGCCAGCAGCTTAGGAGGCCCCCAAATCAATCGGCGGTATGGCTACACCTTC. It specifies CASSLGGPQINRRYGYTF.

This clone came up a few times. The CDR3 coding sequence is TGTGCCAGCAGCTTAGGCTGGGGGCGCACTGAAGCTTTCTTT. Residues: CASSLGWGRTEAFF. The chain is built from TRBV7-8 and TRBJ1-1, with D possibly matching TRBD1 (6 bases). CDR1 and CDR2 (germline): SGHVS, FQNEAQ. The CDR3 is made up of 14 amino acids. V lost 1 base to trimming and J lost 4 bases, with 10 bases between them.

The chain is built from TRBV2 and TRBJ1-4, with a weak D call TRBD1 (5 bases). With 10 bases removed from V and 4 bases from J, the gap between germline ends came to 25 bases. This CDR3 is 17 amino acids long. Per germline, CDR1 SNHLY and CDR2 FYNNEI. CDR3 sequence reads: CATRWGTPVPVNEKLFF. The CDR3 nucleotides read TGTGCCACGAGGTGGGGGACTCCAGTTCCCGTTAATGAAAAACTGTTTTTT.

In its sample, this clone was seen once. The chain couples TRBV5-1 to TRBJ1-1; 9 nucleotides align to TRBD1. The germline V gene has CDR1 SGHRS and CDR2 YFSETQ. This CDR3 has 15 amino acids. V was pared by 4 bases and J by 5 bases, with 9 bases of the junction left unmatched. CDR3 nucleotide sequence: TGCGCCAGCAGCGCCCGGACAGGGGATGAAACTGAAGCTTTCTTT. This sequence encodes CASSARTGDETEAFF.

CDR3 in DNA: TGCGCCAGCAGCCAAGAAAGGGGGACCACTGAAGCTTTCTTT. Translation: CASSQERGTTEAFF. The chain links TRBV4-3 to TRBJ1-1; D is possibly TRBD1 (6 bases). CDR1 and CDR2 (germline): LGHNA, YSLEER. The CDR3 has 14 residues. With 0 bases removed from V and 4 bases from J, the gap between germline ends came to 9 bases.

The chain links TRBV28 to TRBJ2-3, with 9 positions matching TRBD2. V shed 5 bases, J shed 4 bases, and the junction held 13 bases outside the gene matches. This CDR3 has 17 amino acids. From germline, CDR1 is MDHEN and CDR2 SYDVKM. The CDR3 coding sequence is TGTGCCAGCAGTACCTCGGGTAGCGGGAGTAAGGCAGATACGCAGTATTTT. This sequence encodes CASSTSGSGSKADTQYF.

This chain uses TRBV30 with TRBJ2-3, with 10 bases matching TRBD2. The trim removed 3 bases at V and 6 bases at J, leaving 6 bases unmatched. The germline V gene has CDR1 GTSNPN and CDR2 SVGIG (reference sequence). This CDR3 has 14 residues. The CDR3 is CAWSLSGRGDTQYF. The DNA for the CDR3 is TGTGCCTGGAGCCTGAGCGGGAGGGGGGATACGCAGTATTTT.